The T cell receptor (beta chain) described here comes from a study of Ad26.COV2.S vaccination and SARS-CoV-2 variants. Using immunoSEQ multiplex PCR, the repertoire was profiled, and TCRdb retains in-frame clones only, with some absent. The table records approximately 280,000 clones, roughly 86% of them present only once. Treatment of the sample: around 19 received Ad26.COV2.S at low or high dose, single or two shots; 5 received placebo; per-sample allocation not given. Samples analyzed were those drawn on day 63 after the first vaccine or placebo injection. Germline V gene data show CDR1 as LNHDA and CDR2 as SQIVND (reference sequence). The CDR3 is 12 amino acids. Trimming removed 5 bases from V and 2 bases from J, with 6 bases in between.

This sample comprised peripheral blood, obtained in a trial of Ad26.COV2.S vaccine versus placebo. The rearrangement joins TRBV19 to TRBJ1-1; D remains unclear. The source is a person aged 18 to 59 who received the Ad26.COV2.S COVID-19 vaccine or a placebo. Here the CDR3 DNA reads TGTGCCAGTAGTGTACAAAACACTGAAGCTTTCTTT. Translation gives CASSVQNTEAFF.